The 19 T cell receptor beta chains below come from one sample, sequenced in a study of blood T cells in healthy people across ages. The authors ran a second PCR of roughly 7 to 11 cycles using a sample-barcoded 5' primer and a J-beta primer mix. TCRdb reprocessed the 5' RACE reads via MiXCR and lists one record per CDR3 protein. Counted here are 1,100,000 or so distinct CDR3 sequences, 35% to 50% occurring once; the ten biggest clones make up under 20%. The sequenced sample consisted of blood. The receptors were sampled from a woman in her sixties in good health.

V usage is TRBV30 and J usage is TRBJ1-1, with D tentatively TRBD1 (6 bases). Germline V gives CDR1 GTSNPN, CDR2 SVGIG (reference sequence). This CDR3 spans 14 amino acids. V lost 3 bases and J lost 5, with 16 bases in between. Here the CDR3 DNA reads TGTGCCTGGAGGAAGACAGGTGGGGGTACTGAAGCTTTCTTT. It is translated as CAWRKTGGGTEAFF.

The sample holds a few counts of this clonotype. The chain links TRBV12-3 or TRBV12-4 to TRBJ2-7; D uncertain. The CDR3 has 13 amino acids. Trimming left V 4 bases short and J 3 bases short, with 10 bases between. The CDR3 DNA follows: TGTGCCAGCAGTTCCCCCGACTTCTACGAGCAGTACTTC. Translated: CASSSPDFYEQYF.

The chain links TRBV2 to TRBJ2-2; tentative D call: TRBD2 (5 bases). The germline CDR1 and CDR2 sequences are SNHLY and FYNNEI. There are 14 residues in the CDR3. Trimming took off 5 bases at V and 3 bases at J, with 10 bases between the two ends. CDR3 in DNA: TGTGCCAGCAGTTCCGGGAACGACACCGGGGAGCTGTTTTTT. Its translation is CASSSGNDTGELFF.

This clonotype occurred many times. V is TRBV7-8 and J is TRBJ2-7, with 7 bases matching TRBD2. Per the germline V gene, CDR1 is SGHVS and CDR2 is FQNEAQ. V was pared by 5 bases and J by 6 bases, with 1 base of the junction left unmatched. The CDR3 extends over 11 amino acids. The DNA for the CDR3 is TGTGCCAGCAGCACGGGAGGCGAGCAGTACTTC. Residues: CASSTGGEQYF.

This clonotype occurred once. V gene TRBV6-5 combines with J gene TRBJ1-4; no reliable D call. Germline V CDR1 and CDR2: MNHEY, SVGAGI. This CDR3 contains 14 residues. V lost 4 bases, J lost 6 bases, and 12 bases lay in between. The CDR3 spells CASSFGSGYEKLFF. In nucleotides, the CDR3 is TGTGCCAGCAGTTTCGGCAGCGGCTATGAAAAACTGTTTTTT.

The chain combines TRBV28 with TRBJ2-7; D is possibly TRBD1 (6 bases). The germline V gene has CDR1 MDHEN and CDR2 SYDVKM. This CDR3 region has 13 residues. V was cut by 5 bases and J by 6 bases, with 14 bases left in between. The CDR3 protein is CASSLRQGCEQYF. DNA of the CDR3: TGTGCCAGCAGTCTACGGCAGGGGTGCGAGCAGTACTTC.

CDR3 loop: CAISKGNEKLFF. The CDR3, as DNA: TGTGCCATCAGTAAAGGAAATGAAAAACTGTTTTTT. This chain uses TRBV10-3 with TRBJ1-4; D unclear. The CDR3 extends over 12 amino acids. Germline CDR1 and CDR2: ENHRY and SYGVKD. V was clipped by 5 bases and J by 5 bases, with 6 bases between them.

Notes on this clonotype: A read error may explain this, as a much larger clone is one base away. The V and J genes are TRBV12-3 or TRBV12-4 and TRBJ2-6, with D tentatively TRBD1 (5 bases). The CDR3 extends over 14 amino acids. This CDR3 reads CASSSRAGANVQTF. The DNA of the CDR3 is TGTGCCAGCAGTTCCAGGGCTGGGGCCAACGTCCAGACTTTC.

The CDR3 DNA reads as TGCAGTGCTAGATGGAAGGGCCAGAGAAATGAGCAGTTCTTC. Its protein product is CSARWKGQRNEQFF. This chain uses TRBV20-1 with TRBJ2-1, with D unclear. The V end was cut by 2 bases, the J end by 7 bases, with 15 bases between. The germline V gene encodes CDR1 DFQATT and CDR2 SNEGSKA (reference sequence). The CDR3 sequence is 14 residues long.

The V gene is TRBV27, the J gene TRBJ2-7; 8 bases map to TRBD2. Germline CDR1 and CDR2: MNHEY and SMNVEV (reference sequence). The junction had 4 bases not matched to a gene; V was cut back by 5 bases and J by 1 base. The CDR3 length is 14 residues. The CDR3 loop reads CASSSSGKSYEQYF. For the CDR3, the DNA is TGTGCCAGCAGTAGTAGCGGGAAGTCCTACGAGCAGTACTTC.

The chain links TRBV12-3 or TRBV12-4 to TRBJ2-1, with 9 bases identical to TRBD1. The CDR3 totals 15 residues. The J segment lost 4 bases and the V segment lost 5 bases, leaving 6 bases of the junction unmatched. The CDR3 sequence: CASSDDRGDYNEQFF. The CDR3 nucleotides read TGTGCCAGCAGTGATGACAGGGGGGATTACAATGAGCAGTTCTTC.

Only a few counts were recorded for this clonotype. This chain links TRBV5-1 with TRBJ1-2; possible D gene TRBD1, 5 bases. V lost 0 bases to trimming and J lost 0 bases, with 6 bases between them. CDR3 length: 14 amino acids. The germline V gene encodes CDR1 SGHRS and CDR2 YFSETQ. CDR3 sequence (DNA): TGCGCCAGCAGCTTGGGGGGCCCTAACTATGGCTACACCTTC. This codes for CASSLGGPNYGYTF.

CDR3 nucleotides: TGTGCCAGCAGCCTCGGGACACCTTATGGCTACACCTTC. Translated: CASSLGTPYGYTF. V is TRBV11-2 and J is TRBJ1-2; possible D gene TRBD1, 6 bases. Germline assignment: CDR1 SGHAT and CDR2 FQNNGV. V shed 5 bases and J shed 5 bases, with 12 bases lying between them. This CDR3 spans 13 amino acids.

A few counts support this clonotype. V and J are TRBV10-2 and TRBJ2-2; no definite D call. The CDR3 sequence is 14 residues long. Trimming shortened V by 0 bases and J by 6 bases, and 8 bases separated the two germline ends. Germline CDR1 and CDR2: WSHSY and SAAADI. The CDR3 bases are TGCGCCAGCAGTGAGTCAGCCTGGGCCGGGGAGCTGTTTTTT. Translation: CASSESAWAGELFF.

The V gene is TRBV10-3, the J gene TRBJ2-7, with D unclear. The CDR3 extends over 13 amino acids. V was pared by 3 bases and J by 0 bases, with 6 bases between. Germline CDR1 is ENHRY and CDR2 is SYGVKD. The chain's CDR3 is CAISDTSSYEQYF. The CDR3 DNA follows: TGTGCCATCAGTGACACTTCCTCCTACGAGCAGTACTTC.

A few counts support this clonotype. The chain carries TRBV27 and TRBJ2-3; 7 nucleotides match TRBD2. CDR3 size: 17 residues. The V gene's germline CDR1 is MNHEY and CDR2 SMNVEV (reference sequence). Germline trimming cut 5 bases from V and 2 bases from J; bases unmatched to any gene: 13. The CDR3 sequence is CASSPPQLARNTDTQYF. Here the CDR3 DNA reads TGTGCCAGCAGTCCCCCCCAACTAGCGAGAAACACAGATACGCAGTATTTT.

The genes are TRBV24-1 and TRBJ2-3; TRBD2 matches 12 bases. Germline V CDR1 and CDR2: KGHDR, SFDVKD. With V trimmed by 6 bases and J by 8 bases, 8 bases remained unmatched. This CDR3 spans 15 amino acids. The CDR3 DNA is TGTGCCACCAGTCCTAGACTAGCGGGAGCGTTTACGCAGTATTTT. Its protein is CATSPRLAGAFTQYF.

The rearrangement uses TRBV28 and TRBJ2-7, with 10 positions matching TRBD1. The CDR3 has 14 residues. The trim removed 5 bases at V and 6 bases at J, leaving 7 bases unmatched. The V gene's germline CDR1 is MDHEN and CDR2 SYDVKM. The DNA for the CDR3 is TGTGCCAGCAGTCCCGAAGGACAGGGGGGCGAGCAGTACTTC. Its protein product is CASSPEGQGGEQYF. Complete variable domain (other parts from reference TRBV28 and TRBJ2-7): DVKVTQSSRYLVKRTGEKVFLECVQDMDHENMFWYRQDPGLGLRLIYFSYDVKMKEKGDIPEGYSVSREKKERFSLILESASTNQTSMYLCASSPEGQGGEQYFGPGTRLTVT.

This clonotype was detected a few times. The chain combines TRBV30 with TRBJ1-2; D call uncertain. The germline gives CDR1 GTSNPN, CDR2 SVGIG (reference sequence). Trimming left V 5 bases short and J 8 bases short, with 18 bases between. The CDR3 totals 13 residues. CDR3 sequence reads: CAWHKMRLGGYTF. The DNA for the CDR3 is TGTGCCTGGCATAAGATGCGGCTGGGAGGCTACACCTTC.